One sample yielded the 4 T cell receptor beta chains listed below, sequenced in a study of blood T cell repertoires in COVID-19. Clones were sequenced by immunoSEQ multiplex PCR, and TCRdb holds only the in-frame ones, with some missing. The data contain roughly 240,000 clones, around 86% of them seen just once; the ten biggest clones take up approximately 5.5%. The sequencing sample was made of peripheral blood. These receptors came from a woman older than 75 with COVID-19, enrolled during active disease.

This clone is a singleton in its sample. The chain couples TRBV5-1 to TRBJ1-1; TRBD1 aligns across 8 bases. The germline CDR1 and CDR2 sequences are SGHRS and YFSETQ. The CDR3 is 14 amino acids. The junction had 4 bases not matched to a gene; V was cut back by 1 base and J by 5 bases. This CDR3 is CASSLTGGRTEAFF. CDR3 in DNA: TGCGCCAGCAGCTTGACAGGGGGACGGACTGAAGCTTTCTTT.

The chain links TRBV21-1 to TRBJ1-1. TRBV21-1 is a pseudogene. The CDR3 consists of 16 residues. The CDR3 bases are TGTGCCAGCAGCCGGCTGGTCGTTAGCATGAACACTGAAGCTTTCTTT. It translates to CASSRLVVSMNTEAFF.

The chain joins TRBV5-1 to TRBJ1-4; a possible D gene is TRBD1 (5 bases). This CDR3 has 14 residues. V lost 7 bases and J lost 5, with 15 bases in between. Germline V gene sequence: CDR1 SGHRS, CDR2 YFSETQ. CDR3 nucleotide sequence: TGCGCCAGCTCCCCCGGGGGTATAAATGAAAAACTGTTTTTT. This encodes CASSPGGINEKLFF.

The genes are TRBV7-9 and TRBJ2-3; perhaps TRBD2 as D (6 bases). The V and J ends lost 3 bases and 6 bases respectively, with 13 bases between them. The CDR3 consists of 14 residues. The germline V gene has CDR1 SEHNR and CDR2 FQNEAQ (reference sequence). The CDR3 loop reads CASSFELAVDTQYF. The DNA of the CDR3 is TGTGCCAGCAGCTTTGAACTAGCCGTCGATACGCAGTATTTT.